One sample yielded the 20 T cell receptor beta chains listed below, sequenced in a study of beta chain features in type 1 diabetes. Study-wide points: Among all four CD4+ subsets, Type 1 diabetes patients had TCRB CDR3s that were moderately but significantly shorter.

Reverse transcription of all isolated RNA meant that expressed TCRB transcripts were sequenced. Generated by immunoSEQ multiplex PCR, the TCRdb table keeps only in-frame clones and is missing some. Of about 150,000 clones in the sample, over 9% were seen once. Their antigens are not known. The material sequenced was central memory CD4+ T cells from blood. These TCRs come from a man aged 30-40 years with type 1 diabetes.

The rearrangement joins TRBV7-2 to TRBJ2-7, with D perhaps TRBD1 (5 bases). V was pared by 1 base and J by 4 bases, with 11 bases between. CDR1 and CDR2 (germline): SGHTA, FQGNSA. The length of the CDR3 is 14 residues. This CDR3 reads CASSLGRATYEQYF. CDR3 DNA sequence: TGTGCCAGCAGCTTAGGCAGGGCAACTTACGAGCAGTACTTC.

This clone was counted a few times. The genes are TRBV10-3 and TRBJ1-1; 9 nucleotides match TRBD1. V shed 6 bases and J 3 bases; nucleotides not matched to a gene: 11. The CDR3 is 16 amino acids. Germline assignment: CDR1 ENHRY and CDR2 SYGVKD. As DNA, the CDR3 is TGTGCCATCAGAGGGGGTGAACAGGGGGCCGACACTGAAGCTTTCTTT. Amino acids: CAIRGGEQGADTEAFF.

This clone was detected a few times. Other nucleotide sequences from this sample produce the same CDR3. The rearrangement joins TRBV18 to TRBJ1-5; weak D call: TRBD1 (6 bases). The CDR3 is 14 residues long. Germline values: CDR1 KGHSH, CDR2 LQKENI. Trimming stripped 4 bases from V and 4 bases from J, with 11 bases between. The CDR3 sequence is CASSLGQGNQPQHF. The CDR3 DNA is TGTGCCAGCTCACTCGGTCAGGGGAATCAGCCCCAGCATTTT. The full variable domain, completed using reference TRBV18 and TRBJ1-5, is NAGVMQNPRHLVRRRGQEARLRCSPMKGHSHVYWYRQLPEEGLKFMVYLQKENIIDESGMPKERFSAEFPKEGPSILRIQQVVRGDSAAYFCASSLGQGNQPQHFGDGTRLSIL.

CDR3 sequence: CASSSPSGTHPYEQYF. CDR3 DNA sequence: TGTGCCAGTAGTTCACCATCCGGGACACACCCTTACGAGCAGTACTTC. This rearrangement joins TRBV19 to TRBJ2-7; D possibly corresponds to TRBD1 (6 bases). The ends were cut back, 5 bases at V and 4 bases at J, with 21 bases in the middle. Germline assignment: CDR1 LNHDA and CDR2 SQIVND (reference sequence). The CDR3 has 16 residues.

A remark on this clone: Compared with germline, one end of the junction differs, possibly owing to a read error. The V gene is TRBV10-3, the J gene TRBJ2-7; D is ambiguous. Germline values: CDR1 ENHRY, CDR2 SYGVKD. This CDR3 spans 13 amino acids. The CDR3 DNA reads as TGTGCCAGCAGTTTTAACCCCCTCGGCGAGCAGTACTTC. Residues: CASSFNPLGEQYF.

The gene calls are TRBV2 and TRBJ2-5; D might be TRBD2 (6 bases). The CDR3 has 13 residues. Germline V gene sequence: CDR1 SNHLY, CDR2 FYNNEI. V lost 8 bases and J lost 5, with 15 bases in between. In DNA form, the CDR3 reads TGTGCCAGCTCGAAGGAGGGTCGGGAGACCCAGTACTTC. Amino acid sequence: CASSKEGRETQYF.

The chain recombines TRBV10-3 with TRBJ2-1; the D is unclear. The CDR3 is 13 amino acids. V shed 4 bases and J shed 9 bases, with 13 bases lying between them. The germline V gene has CDR1 ENHRY and CDR2 SYGVKD. For the CDR3, the DNA is TGTGCCATCAGTGTCGAGGCGGTCGGTGAGCAGTTCTTC. It is translated as CAISVEAVGEQFF.

In its sample, this clone was seen once. The sample has other DNA sequences that encode this CDR3 too. The CDR3 protein is CASSADTNTEAFF. CDR3 DNA: TGTGCCAGCAGCGCCGACACGAACACTGAAGCTTTCTTT. The chain carries TRBV2 and TRBJ1-1; D remains ambiguous. V lost 6 bases, J lost 1 base, and 9 bases lay in between. Germline CDR1 SNHLY, CDR2 FYNNEI. This CDR3 comprises 13 residues.

This clone showed up just a few times. This rearrangement joins TRBV19 to TRBJ2-1; D uncertain. The CDR3 extends over 13 amino acids. Looked up from germline, CDR1 is LNHDA and CDR2 is SQIVND (reference sequence). V gave up 5 bases and J gave up 10 bases, with 15 bases separating them. The CDR3 DNA is TGTGCCAGTAGTGAAATTAGCTATCGCGAGCAGTTCTTC. Amino acid sequence: CASSEISYREQFF.

The table lists this clone with a few counts. V and J are TRBV14 and TRBJ1-2, with TRBD1 as a possible D gene (6 bases). Trimming stripped 3 bases from V and 4 bases from J, with 21 bases between. Germline V gives CDR1 SGHDN, CDR2 FVKESK. This CDR3 has 17 amino acids. The CDR3 sequence is CASSQAGDTRLLYGYTF. The CDR3 DNA sequence: TGTGCCAGCAGCCAGGCTGGGGACACCCGTTTACTCTATGGCTACACCTTC. Together with reference TRBV14 and TRBJ1-2, the CDR3 gives the full variable domain: EAGVTQFPSHSVIEKGQTVTLRCDPISGHDNLYWYRRVMGKEIKFLLHFVKESKQDESGMPNNRFLAERTGGTYSTLKVQPAELEDSGVYFCASSQAGDTRLLYGYTFGSGTRLTVV.

In this sample, this clone turned up a few times. The rearrangement links TRBV4-2 to TRBJ2-1; TRBD1 might be the D (5 bases). The CDR3 has 13 amino acids. CDR1 LGHNA and CDR2 YNFKEQ come from the germline V gene. The V gene lost 6 bases and the J gene lost 9 bases, with 15 bases spanning the gap. The CDR3 DNA follows: TGTGCCAGCAGTAAACAACAGGCCGGTGAGCAGTTCTTC. Encoded protein: CASSKQQAGEQFF.

This sequence joins TRBV14 and TRBJ1-1; the D is unclear. The germline V gene encodes CDR1 SGHDN and CDR2 FVKESK. Trimming removed 5 bases at V and 2 bases at J, with 15 bases between. The CDR3 sequence is 15 residues long. DNA of the CDR3: TGTGCCAGCAGCGAATTTTTTGGGAGAAACACTGAAGCTTTCTTT. Protein sequence: CASSEFFGRNTEAFF. The variable domain in full, with the rest retrieved from reference TRBV14 and TRBJ1-1, is EAGVTQFPSHSVIEKGQTVTLRCDPISGHDNLYWYRRVMGKEIKFLLHFVKESKQDESGMPNNRFLAERTGGTYSTLKVQPAELEDSGVYFCASSEFFGRNTEAFFGQGTRLTVV.

The chain joins TRBV28 to TRBJ2-7; possibly TRBD1 for D (7 bases). CDR3 length: 14 residues. V lost 6 bases, J lost 2 bases, and 14 bases lay in between. Germline loops: CDR1 MDHEN, CDR2 SYDVKM. DNA for the CDR3: TGTGCCAGCAGAGGACAGGAGGGGCCCTACGAGCAGTACTTC. This encodes CASRGQEGPYEQYF.

V gene TRBV4-2 combines with J gene TRBJ2-1; D remains unclear. The CDR3 loop spans 12 amino acids. The germline V gene has CDR1 LGHNA and CDR2 YNFKEQ. Deletions cut 1 base from V and 6 bases from J, with 4 bases between. The CDR3 DNA reads TGTGCCAGCAGCCAAGTAGCCAATGAGCAGTTCTTC. Its protein is CASSQVANEQFF.

The chain couples TRBV5-4 to TRBJ1-2, with 7 bases matching TRBD1. CDR1 is SGHNT and CDR2 is YYREEE in the germline V gene (reference sequence). The CDR3 has 13 amino acids. Trimming took 4 bases from V and 6 from J; bases not matched to a gene: 6. The CDR3 reads CASSRDSLDGYTF. CDR3 coding DNA: TGTGCCAGCAGCCGGGACAGCCTCGATGGCTACACCTTC.

The V call is TRBV15, the J call TRBJ2-7; 7 nucleotides align to TRBD1. V gave up 3 bases and J gave up 2 bases; unmatched junction bases: 10. The CDR3 consists of 16 residues. Germline lookup yields CDR1 LNHNV and CDR2 YYDKDF (reference sequence). CDR3 residues: CATSSFPRGQTYEQYF. In nucleotides, the CDR3 is TGTGCCACCAGCAGCTTCCCCCGGGGACAGACCTACGAGCAGTACTTC.

The chain recombines TRBV7-9 with TRBJ1-3; D not resolved. This CDR3 comprises 13 residues. Germline V gene sequence: CDR1 SEHNR, CDR2 FQNEAQ (reference sequence). Trimming took off 5 bases at V and 1 base at J, with 6 bases between the two ends. CDR3 sequence (DNA): TGTGCCAGCAGCCGCGAATCTGGAAACACCATATATTTT. This translates into CASSRESGNTIYF. Full variable domain (missing parts from reference TRBV7-9 and TRBJ1-3): DTGVSQNPRHKITKRGQNVTFRCDPISEHNRLYWYRQTLGQGPEFLTYFQNEAQLEKSRLLSDRFSAERPKGSFSTLEIQRTEQGDSAMYLCASSRESGNTIYFGEGSWLTVV.

At least ten counts were recorded for this clone. The chain couples TRBV21-1 to TRBJ2-4; the D call in the table, TRBD1, was not verified against the DNA. TRBV21-1 is termed a pseudogene. The CDR3 extends over 11 amino acids. The CDR3 DNA reads as TGTGCCAGCAGCAAAAGGACAGGGGAGTACTTC. Protein product: CASSKRTGEYF.

This clone was observed a few times. V usage is TRBV7-3 and J usage is TRBJ2-3, with 9 nucleotides matching TRBD2. V trimming: 4 bases; J trimming: 4 bases; junction bases outside the gene matches: 6. From germline, CDR1 is SGHTA and CDR2 FQGTGA. This CDR3 spans 15 amino acids. The CDR3 loop is CASSSRGGRADTQYF. The CDR3 DNA reads TGTGCCAGCAGCTCGCGGGGGGGAAGGGCAGATACGCAGTATTTT.

This chain connects TRBV6-5 to TRBJ1-5, with 8 bases matching TRBD1. The CDR3 spans 14 residues. Germline loops: CDR1 MNHEY, CDR2 SVGAGI. Trimming removed 6 bases from V and 9 bases from J; junction bases left unmatched: 10. The CDR3 DNA follows: TGTGCCAGCAGGATGGGGACAGGCAGCGGGCCCCAGCATTTT. Its protein is CASRMGTGSGPQHF.